These T cell receptor beta chains were read from a single sample in a study of blood T cell repertoires in COVID-19. Profiling relied on immunoSEQ multiplex PCR, and the TCRdb table lists in-frame clones only, not all of them. The sample has a few hundred thousand clones; about 88% are singletons. Sequencing was carried out using peripheral blood. These receptors were obtained from a woman in her seventies with COVID-19, enrolled during active disease. Both conserved end residues are part of each CDR3. D genes are given only for firm matches. Clone size is shown for a subset of rows, as once, few, many or a class of expanded clone.

v_gene: TRBV5-1
len: 15
j_gene: TRBJ2-3
abundance: .
d_gene: .
CDR3aa: CASSFTPPGTDTQYF
CDR3nt: TGCGCCAGCAGCTTTACCCCCCCAGGGACAGATACGCAGTATTTT

v_gene: TRBV24-1
len: 15
j_gene: TRBJ1-4
abundance: .
d_gene: TRBD1
CDR3aa: CATSDSGGPGEKLFF
CDR3nt: TGTGCCACCAGTGATTCAGGGGGCCCGGGAGAAAAACTGTTTTTT

v_gene: TRBV15
len: 16
j_gene: TRBJ1-2
abundance: few
d_gene: .
CDR3aa: CATSSGGTWESKGYTF
CDR3nt: TGTGCCACCAGCAGCGGGGGGACTTGGGAATCGAAGGGCTACACCTTC

v_gene: TRBV19
len: 15
j_gene: TRBJ2-1
abundance: .
d_gene: TRBD2
CDR3aa: CASSLWTSGYNEQFF
CDR3nt: TGTGCCAGTAGTCTGTGGACTAGCGGCTACAATGAGCAGTTCTTC

v_gene: TRBV5-1
len: 18
j_gene: TRBJ2-6
abundance: .
d_gene: TRBD1
CDR3aa: CASSNGQGLLSGANVLTF
CDR3nt: TGCGCCAGCAGCAACGGACAGGGCCTCCTCTCTGGGGCCAACGTCCTGACTTTC

v_gene: TRBV5-6
len: 18
j_gene: TRBJ1-2
abundance: .
d_gene: TRBD1
CDR3aa: CASRPRYQGTGIEYGYTF
CDR3nt: TGTGCCAGCAGACCCAGGTACCAGGGGACAGGGATAGAGTATGGCTACACCTTC

v_gene: TRBV14
len: 16
j_gene: TRBJ1-4
abundance: .
d_gene: .
CDR3aa: CASSQAGGQYNEKLFF
CDR3nt: TGTGCCAGCAGCCAAGCCGGCGGACAGTATAATGAAAAACTGTTTTTT

v_gene: TRBV2
len: 14
j_gene: TRBJ1-1
abundance: .
d_gene: TRBD1
CDR3aa: CASSIRDRVTEAFF
CDR3nt: TGTGCCAGCAGTATCCGGGACAGGGTCACTGAAGCTTTCTTT

v_gene: TRBV7-8
len: 15
j_gene: TRBJ1-3
abundance: .
d_gene: TRBD1
CDR3aa: CASMKTGRSGNTIYF
CDR3nt: TGTGCCAGCATGAAGACAGGGAGATCTGGAAACACCATATATTTT

v_gene: TRBV5-4
len: 14
j_gene: TRBJ2-5
abundance: .
d_gene: TRBD1
CDR3aa: CASSGQGGFVSQYF
CDR3nt: TGTGCCAGCAGCGGACAGGGAGGTTTTGTGTCCCAGTACTTC

v_gene: TRBV7-2
len: 15
j_gene: TRBJ1-2
abundance: .
d_gene: .
CDR3aa: CASSLGGQASYGYTF
CDR3nt: TGTGCCAGCAGCTTAGGGGGGCAAGCAAGCTATGGCTACACCTTC

v_gene: TRBV6-5
len: 16
j_gene: TRBJ2-1
abundance: .
d_gene: .
CDR3aa: CASSYSSGGVPHEQFF
CDR3nt: TGTGCCAGCAGTTACTCGAGCGGTGGCGTACCGCATGAGCAGTTCTTC

v_gene: TRBV4-1
len: 15
j_gene: TRBJ1-4
abundance: .
d_gene: TRBD1
CDR3aa: CASSHQRGLEEKLFF
CDR3nt: TGCGCCAGCAGCCACCAAAGGGGGCTGGAAGAAAAACTGTTTTTT

v_gene: TRBV6-6
len: 14
j_gene: TRBJ1-5
abundance: once
d_gene: .
CDR3aa: CASSRSGAGQPQHF
CDR3nt: TGTGCCAGCAGTCGATCAGGGGCCGGCCAGCCCCAGCATTTT

v_gene: TRBV9
len: 14
j_gene: TRBJ1-4
abundance: .
d_gene: .
CDR3aa: CASSVDSYPEKLFF
CDR3nt: TGTGCCAGCAGCGTAGACAGCTACCCTGAAAAACTGTTTTTT

v_gene: TRBV5-1
len: 14
j_gene: TRBJ2-5
abundance: .
d_gene: .
CDR3aa: CASSSGRGQETQYF
CDR3nt: TGCGCCAGCAGCAGCGGACGCGGCCAAGAGACCCAGTACTTC

v_gene: TRBV5-1
len: 19
j_gene: TRBJ2-3
abundance: .
d_gene: TRBD2
CDR3aa: CASSLAPGLAGPLTDTQYF
CDR3nt: TGCGCCAGCAGCTTGGCCCCGGGACTAGCGGGGCCCCTCACAGATACGCAGTATTTT

v_gene: TRBV11-2
len: 15
j_gene: TRBJ2-7
abundance: .
d_gene: TRBD2
CDR3aa: CASSYLAGGVHEQYF
CDR3nt: TGTGCCAGCAGCTACTTAGCGGGGGGGGTCCACGAGCAGTACTTC

v_gene: TRBV29-1
len: 13
j_gene: TRBJ1-5
abundance: .
d_gene: .
CDR3aa: CSVTSGFNQPQHF
CDR3nt: TGCAGCGTAACCTCGGGTTTTAATCAGCCCCAGCATTTT

v_gene: TRBV2
len: 13
j_gene: TRBJ1-5
abundance: .
d_gene: .
CDR3aa: CASSDTGNQPQHF
CDR3nt: TGTGCCAGCAGTGATACAGGGAATCAGCCCCAGCATTTT

v_gene: TRBV6-6
len: 14
j_gene: TRBJ1-5
abundance: .
d_gene: .
CDR3aa: CASSYLEGREPQHF
CDR3nt: TGTGCCAGCAGTTATCTAGAGGGAAGGGAGCCCCAGCATTTT

v_gene: TRBV5-1
len: 14
j_gene: TRBJ1-1
abundance: .
d_gene: .
CDR3aa: CASSLRDTTTEAFF
CDR3nt: TGCGCCAGCAGCTTAAGGGACACCACCACTGAAGCTTTCTTT

v_gene: TRBV29-1
len: 11
j_gene: TRBJ1-1
abundance: .
d_gene: .
CDR3aa: CSVTGNTEAFF
CDR3nt: TGCAGCGTGACAGGGAACACTGAAGCTTTCTTT

v_gene: TRBV5-1
len: 14
j_gene: TRBJ2-3
abundance: .
d_gene: .
CDR3aa: CASSLLASTDTQYF
CDR3nt: TGCGCCAGCAGCTTGTTAGCCAGCACAGATACGCAGTATTTT

v_gene: TRBV5-1
len: 15
j_gene: TRBJ2-1
abundance: .
d_gene: .
CDR3aa: CASSLAAGTYNEQFF
CDR3nt: TGCGCCAGCAGCTTGGCGGCGGGGACCTACAATGAGCAGTTCTTC

v_gene: TRBV7-9
len: 16
j_gene: TRBJ2-1
abundance: .
d_gene: TRBD2
CDR3aa: CASNYRKAGGLNEQFF
CDR3nt: TGTGCCAGCAACTATCGGAAAGCGGGGGGTTTGAATGAGCAGTTCTTC

v_gene: TRBV6-2/TRBV6-3
len: 14
j_gene: TRBJ1-1
abundance: .
d_gene: .
CDR3aa: CASSFSLGDTEAFF
CDR3nt: TGTGCCAGCAGTTTTTCCCTGGGCGACACTGAAGCTTTCTTT

v_gene: TRBV7-3
len: 18
j_gene: TRBJ2-1
abundance: .
d_gene: .
CDR3aa: CASSLTGSGRSLYNEQFF
CDR3nt: TGTGCCAGCAGCTTAACGGGGTCTGGGAGAAGCTTATACAATGAGCAGTTCTTC

v_gene: TRBV6-6
len: 14
j_gene: TRBJ2-5
abundance: .
d_gene: .
CDR3aa: CASSYSFRGETQYF
CDR3nt: TGTGCCAGCAGTTACTCGTTCCGGGGAGAGACCCAGTACTTC

v_gene: TRBV4-3
len: 16
j_gene: TRBJ1-5
abundance: .
d_gene: .
CDR3aa: CASSQDWNARGQPQHF
CDR3nt: TGCGCCAGCAGCCAAGACTGGAACGCCCGGGGTCAGCCCCAGCATTTT

v_gene: TRBV5-1
len: 15
j_gene: TRBJ1-1
abundance: .
d_gene: TRBD1
CDR3aa: CASSSSAQGATEAFF
CDR3nt: TGCGCCAGCAGCTCCTCAGCGCAGGGGGCAACTGAAGCTTTCTTT

v_gene: TRBV9
len: 16
j_gene: TRBJ2-4
abundance: .
d_gene: .
CDR3aa: CASSVGDWDAKNIQYF
CDR3nt: TGTGCCAGCAGCGTAGGGGACTGGGACGCCAAAAACATTCAGTACTTC

v_gene: TRBV7-8
len: 14
j_gene: TRBJ2-7
abundance: .
d_gene: TRBD1
CDR3aa: CASSRGTGLGGQYF
CDR3nt: TGTGCCAGCAGCCGAGGGACAGGGCTCGGGGGGCAGTACTTC

v_gene: TRBV5-1
len: 15
j_gene: TRBJ2-7
abundance: once
d_gene: .
CDR3aa: CASSLGLGGIYEQYF
CDR3nt: TGCGCCAGCAGCTTGGGACTCGGGGGTATCTACGAGCAGTACTTC

v_gene: TRBV18
len: 16
j_gene: TRBJ2-5
abundance: .
d_gene: TRBD1
CDR3aa: CASSKSGTGGEETQYF
CDR3nt: TGTGCCAGCTCAAAATCCGGGACAGGGGGCGAAGAGACCCAGTACTTC

v_gene: TRBV7-2
len: 14
j_gene: TRBJ1-5
abundance: .
d_gene: TRBD1
CDR3aa: CASSSTGGAKPQHF
CDR3nt: TGTGCCAGCAGCTCGACAGGGGGCGCAAAGCCCCAGCATTTT

v_gene: TRBV10-3
len: 17
j_gene: TRBJ2-3
abundance: .
d_gene: TRBD2
CDR3aa: CASKGSGGARSTDTQYF
CDR3nt: TGTGCCTCCAAGGGTAGCGGGGGGGCTCGGAGCACAGATACGCAGTATTTT